The 5 T cell receptor beta chains below come from one sample, sequenced in a study of immune cell composition in non-small cell lung cancer. Method: immunoSEQ multiplex PCR; TCRdb's copy keeps in-frame clones and lacks some. The profile shows more than 8,500 clones, roughly 69% of them singletons. The normal lung sample lay at least 3 cm, and maximally far, from the tumour. Sequencing used non-adjacent lung tissue. The receptors were sampled from a human donor with non-small cell lung cancer.

The gene calls are TRBV4-1 and TRBJ1-2; 9 positions agree with TRBD1. V was pared by 1 base and J by 4 bases, with 4 bases of the junction left unmatched. CDR1 and CDR2 from the germline V gene are MGHRA and YSYEKL. This CDR3 has 15 amino acids. CDR3 amino acids: CASSQVLGQGYGYTF. The DNA of the CDR3 is TGCGCCAGCAGCCAAGTTTTGGGACAGGGCTATGGCTACACCTTC.

This chain joins TRBV6-5 and TRBJ1-6; D ambiguous. Germline V gene data show CDR1 as MNHEY and CDR2 as SVGAGI. Trimming cost V 0 bases and J 7 bases, with 7 bases left between them. The CDR3 is 14 amino acids. CDR3 nucleotide sequence: TGTGCCAGCAGTTACTCGATACAGAATTCACCCCTCCACTTT. Translation: CASSYSIQNSPLHF.

The sample holds one count of this clone. The genes are TRBV19 and TRBJ1-1; no clear D. The V gene lost 3 bases and the J gene lost 1 base, with 15 bases spanning the gap. Per the germline V gene, CDR1 is LNHDA and CDR2 is SQIVND (reference sequence). The CDR3 has 16 amino acids. As DNA, the CDR3 is TGTGCCAGTAGTATCCAGCTGGCAGGCCGGAACACTGAAGCTTTCTTT. As protein: CASSIQLAGRNTEAFF.

Here the CDR3 reads CASSLGQLNTEAFF. The CDR3 DNA reads TGTGCCAGCAGCCTAGGACAGCTGAACACTGAAGCTTTCTTT. The V call is TRBV11-2, the J call TRBJ1-1, with TRBD1 as a possible D gene (6 bases). Trimming shortened V by 5 bases and J by 0 bases, and 10 bases separated the two germline ends. This CDR3 is 14 amino acids long. Germline CDR1 is SGHAT and CDR2 is FQNNGV.

This rearrangement joins TRBV4-3 to TRBJ2-3; a possible D gene is TRBD2 (6 bases). V gave up 0 bases and J gave up 5 bases, with 9 bases separating them. Per germline, CDR1 LGHNA and CDR2 YSLEER. This CDR3 contains 14 residues. The CDR3 sequence: CASSQELAIDTQYF. DNA for the CDR3: TGCGCCAGCAGCCAAGAACTAGCTATAGATACGCAGTATTTT.